Below are 28 T cell receptor beta chains sequenced from a single sample in a study of shared clonotypes between healthy human individuals. CD45RO-negative, CCR7-selected cells formed the naive CD8 fraction, which excluded terminally differentiated effector memory CD45RA+ cells. Produced via immunoSEQ multiplex PCR; TCRdb's table is partial and in-frame only. The sample carries some 2,000,000 clones, about 94% recorded once. Sequenced sample: naive CD8+ T cells sorted from blood. The source is a man between 18 and 29 years old in good health.

The genes are TRBV28 and TRBJ2-3; 10 nucleotides line up with TRBD2. This CDR3 has 14 residues. CDR1 is MDHEN and CDR2 is SYDVKM in the germline V gene. With V trimmed by 7 bases and J by 4 bases, 5 bases remained unmatched. The CDR3 bases are TGTGCCAGCACCCTAGCGGGAGAGGCAGATACGCAGTATTTT. Translating it yields CASTLAGEADTQYF.

The chain recombines TRBV6-5 with TRBJ1-1; 8 nucleotides align to TRBD1. Per germline, CDR1 MNHEY and CDR2 SVGAGI. The V and J ends lost 4 bases and 4 bases, in that order; junction bases with no gene match: 5. The CDR3 runs 14 residues. CDR3 DNA: TGTGCCAGCAGTTGGACAACAGGGGGCACTGAAGCTTTCTTT. This encodes CASSWTTGGTEAFF.

The J gene is TRBJ1-1, the V gene TRBV25-1, with D perhaps TRBD1 (5 bases). This CDR3 spans 14 amino acids. The V gene lost 3 bases and the J gene lost 5 bases, with 13 bases spanning the gap. Germline CDR1 reads MGHDK; CDR2 reads SYGVNS. CDR3 amino acids: CASSDGHLGTEAFF. CDR3 nucleotide sequence: TGTGCCAGCAGTGACGGACACTTGGGGACTGAAGCTTTCTTT. The variable domain in full, completed from reference TRBV25-1 and TRBJ1-1, reads EADIYQTPRYLVIGTGKKITLECSQTMGHDKMYWYQQDPGMELHLIHYSYGVNSTEKGDLSSESTVSRIRTEHFPLTLESARPSHTSQYLCASSDGHLGTEAFFGQGTRLTVV.

The chain joins TRBV10-2 to TRBJ2-1, with 9 bases matching TRBD2. The V segment lost 0 bases and the J segment 5 bases; nucleotides outside the gene matches: 2. This CDR3 contains 15 residues. Germline CDR1 reads WSHSY; CDR2 reads SAAADI. The CDR3 DNA reads TGCGCCAGCAGTGAGTCGGGACTAGCCAACAATGAGCAGTTCTTC. Protein sequence: CASSESGLANNEQFF.

V gene TRBV11-2 combines with J gene TRBJ2-6; the D gene is possibly TRBD1 (6 bases). Per the germline V gene, CDR1 is SGHAT and CDR2 is FQNNGV. With 3 bases removed from V and 0 bases from J, the gap between germline ends came to 9 bases. The CDR3 is made up of 16 amino acids. In DNA form, the CDR3 reads TGTGCCAGCAGCTTCGCAGGGGTCTCTGGGGCCAACGTCCTGACTTTC. Residues: CASSFAGVSGANVLTF.

This chain uses TRBV25-1 with TRBJ2-7, with D hard to call. V dropped 4 bases and J dropped 3 bases, with 7 bases sitting between them. CDR1 and CDR2 (germline): MGHDK, SYGVNS. This CDR3 region has 12 residues. The CDR3 loop is CASSAENYEQYF. The CDR3 DNA reads as TGTGCCAGCAGTGCCGAGAACTACGAGCAGTACTTC.

This sequence joins TRBV7-6 and TRBJ2-1; 7 nucleotides agree with TRBD2. The CDR3 has 15 residues. Germline V gene data show CDR1 as SGHVS and CDR2 as FNYEAQ. The junction had 2 bases not matched to a gene; V was cut back by 1 base and J by 2 bases. The CDR3 loop reads CASSLERGTYNEQFF. The CDR3 nucleotides read TGTGCCAGCAGCTTAGAGCGGGGCACCTACAATGAGCAGTTCTTC.

Regarding this clone: At the DNA level, this CDR3 is encoded by other sequences in the same sample as well. The chain is built from TRBV6-5 and TRBJ2-2; TRBD2 matches 8 bases. Germline V CDR1 and CDR2: MNHEY, SVGAGI. The CDR3 runs 13 residues. The ends lost 6 bases at V and 6 bases at J; junction bases unmatched: 3. The DNA for the CDR3 is TGTGCCAGCAGCTACGGGGGGGCCGGGGAGCTGTTTTTT. It codes for CASSYGGAGELFF.

The chain carries TRBV6-1 and TRBJ1-2, with TRBD1 as a possible D gene (5 bases). The CDR3 spans 12 residues. The ends were cut back, 5 bases at V and 4 bases at J, with 8 bases in the middle. CDR1 and CDR2 (germline): MNHNS, SASEGT. The CDR3 nucleotides are TGTGCCAGCAGTCCGGGGGGCTATGGCTACACCTTC. Protein: CASSPGGYGYTF.

V and J are TRBV4-3 and TRBJ2-5; 9 bases fit TRBD1. The CDR3 contains 16 residues. Germline CDR1 is LGHNA and CDR2 is YSLEER. Trimming removed 4 bases from V and 5 bases from J; junction bases left unmatched: 11. This CDR3 reads CASSLGVGQGSETQYF. The DNA for the CDR3 is TGCGCCAGCAGCCTAGGGGTGGGACAGGGCTCCGAGACCCAGTACTTC.

A word on this clone: Other DNA sequences in this specimen translate into the identical CDR3. The chain links TRBV6-5 to TRBJ2-7, with 9 bases lining up with TRBD1. This CDR3 comprises 15 residues. J gave up 2 bases and V 0 bases, and 2 bases lay outside the gene matches. CDR1 and CDR2 from the germline V gene are MNHEY and SVGAGI. The CDR3 sequence: CASSYSGTGTYEQYF. CDR3 DNA: TGTGCCAGCAGTTACTCAGGGACAGGGACCTACGAGCAGTACTTC.

CDR3 region: CASRPMGSNYGYTF. The CDR3 bases are TGTGCCAGCAGACCTATGGGGTCCAACTATGGCTACACCTTC. The chain has TRBV2 and TRBJ1-2; D is undetermined. Germline CDR1 SNHLY, CDR2 FYNNEI. V was trimmed by 6 bases and J by 2 bases, leaving 13 bases between them. This CDR3 contains 14 residues.

A few counts support this clone. The chain uses TRBV11-2 and TRBJ1-2; D perhaps matches TRBD1 (5 bases). CDR3 length: 13 residues. V was pared by 5 bases and J by 3 bases, with 10 bases between. Germline lookup yields CDR1 SGHAT and CDR2 FQNNGV. In DNA, the CDR3 is TGTGCCAGCAGCCGCGACAGTTACTATGGCTACACCTTC. Translation: CASSRDSYYGYTF.

The chain is built from TRBV4-1 and TRBJ1-6; no firm D call. The CDR3 totals 12 residues. Germline lookup yields CDR1 MGHRA and CDR2 YSYEKL. The V end was cut by 2 bases, the J end by 14 bases, with 10 bases between. CDR3 region: CASSQSPEALHF. CDR3 nucleotide sequence: TGCGCCAGCAGCCAATCTCCTGAAGCCCTCCACTTT.

The V and J genes are TRBV12-1 and TRBJ1-6; TRBD1, as called in the table, went unchecked against the DNA. TRBV12-1 is noted as a pseudogene. This CDR3 is 12 amino acids long. The CDR3: CASRKGNSPLHF. As DNA, the CDR3 is TGTGCCAGCAGGAAGGGGAATTCACCCCTCCACTTT.

Points on this clone: The same CDR3 arises from other DNA sequences in this sample as well. The rearrangement uses TRBV4-1 and TRBJ1-1, with D maybe TRBD1 (5 bases). Trimming left V 1 base short and J 0 bases short, with 9 bases between. Per the germline V gene, CDR1 is MGHRA and CDR2 is YSYEKL. The CDR3 contains 15 residues. The CDR3: CASSQGAGLNTEAFF. The CDR3 DNA reads TGCGCCAGCAGCCAAGGGGCAGGGTTGAACACTGAAGCTTTCTTT.

This clone was picked up one time. In DNA, the CDR3 is TGTGCCAGCAGCCCGGGGGCGAACACCGGGGAGCTGTTTTTT. Its translation is CASSPGANTGELFF. The chain couples TRBV6-5 to TRBJ2-2; maybe TRBD2 (6 bases). Germline V gene data show CDR1 as MNHEY and CDR2 as SVGAGI. The CDR3 is 14 residues long. V shed 6 bases and J shed 0 bases, with 8 bases lying between them.

This chain links TRBV30 with TRBJ1-1, with a weak D call TRBD1 (6 bases). The CDR3 spans 12 residues. Germline CDR1 is GTSNPN and CDR2 is SVGIG (reference sequence). Trimming shortened V by 3 bases and J by 11 bases, and 16 bases separated the two germline ends. This CDR3 is CAWSVDRPMAFF. The CDR3 DNA sequence: TGTGCCTGGAGCGTAGACAGGCCGATGGCTTTCTTT.

The rearrangement links TRBV18 to TRBJ2-5, with 10 nucleotides matching TRBD2. The CDR3 length is 16 residues. V gave up 3 bases and J gave up 0 bases; unmatched junction bases: 4. Germline V CDR1 and CDR2: KGHSH, LQKENI. CDR3 nucleotides: TGTGCCAGCTCACCCGGGACTAGCGTTTACCAAGAGACCCAGTACTTC. It yields the protein CASSPGTSVYQETQYF.

Concerning this clone: The sample carries other DNA sequences with the same CDR3. The chain is built from TRBV2 and TRBJ2-7; TRBD2 matches 8 bases. Trimming cost V 7 bases and J 1 base; bases outside gene matches: 6. The CDR3 totals 14 residues. Germline CDR1 is SNHLY and CDR2 is FYNNEI. CDR3 in DNA: TGTGCCAGCACGACGGGCGGGGGGTCCTACGAGCAGTACTTC. Its translation is CASTTGGGSYEQYF.

V and J are TRBV27 and TRBJ2-7, with a tentative D call TRBD2 (6 bases). The CDR3 length is 15 residues. Germline V gene sequence: CDR1 MNHEY, CDR2 SMNVEV (reference sequence). V was trimmed by 6 bases and J by 4 bases, leaving 19 bases between them. CDR3 loop: CASSLDIGGQYEQYF. CDR3 bases: TGTGCCAGCAGCCTGGACATCGGGGGTCAGTACGAGCAGTACTTC.

The DNA for the CDR3 is TGTGCCAGCAGCTACAGGGTCCTTAGCAATCAGCCCCAGCATTTT. Amino acid sequence: CASSYRVLSNQPQHF. The chain carries TRBV7-3 and TRBJ1-5; D is perhaps TRBD1 (6 bases). Between the trimmed V and J ends, which lost 4 bases and 0 bases, there was a span of 10 bases. Germline assignment: CDR1 SGHTA and CDR2 FQGTGA. This CDR3 contains 15 residues.

The V gene is TRBV2, the J gene TRBJ2-1; no firm D call. Per germline, CDR1 SNHLY and CDR2 FYNNEI. V was pared by 4 bases and J by 0 bases, with 10 bases between. The CDR3 spans 15 residues. The CDR3 region is CASSAQWSSYNEQFF. Here the CDR3 DNA reads TGTGCCAGCAGTGCCCAATGGAGCTCCTACAATGAGCAGTTCTTC.

The chain carries TRBV11-2 and TRBJ2-3; unclear D gene. V was cut by 4 bases and J by 1 base, with 18 bases left in between. Germline CDR1 SGHAT, CDR2 FQNNGV. The CDR3 is 17 amino acids. DNA of the CDR3: TGTGCCAGCAGCTCCCCGACCGTAAGCGTCGGCACAGATACGCAGTATTTT. Protein product: CASSSPTVSVGTDTQYF.

This chain uses TRBV5-8 with TRBJ2-5; 9 nucleotides match TRBD1. Looked up from germline, CDR1 is SGHTS and CDR2 is YDEGEE. Trimming removed 6 bases from V and 0 bases from J; junction bases left unmatched: 6. CDR3 length equals 15 residues. The CDR3 nucleotides read TGTGCCAGCACCCTACAGGGGGCGTACCAAGAGACCCAGTACTTC. Residues: CASTLQGAYQETQYF.

The genes are TRBV9 and TRBJ2-1, with no clear D. The CDR3 totals 16 residues. Between the trimmed V and J ends, which lost 0 bases and 3 bases, there was a span of 13 bases. In germline, CDR1 is SGDLS, CDR2 YYNGEE. The CDR3, as DNA: TGTGCCAGCAGCGTAGAGGTCCTTCAGGACTACAATGAGCAGTTCTTC. Translating it yields CASSVEVLQDYNEQFF.

This clone has more than one count but fewer than ten. This chain connects TRBV2 to TRBJ2-6, with D hard to call. The length of the CDR3 is 13 residues. Deletions cut 7 bases from V and 1 base from J, with 5 bases between. Germline CDR1 is SNHLY and CDR2 is FYNNEI. For the CDR3, the DNA is TGTGCCAGCATTTTATCTGGGGCCAACGTCCTGACTTTC. This gives the protein CASILSGANVLTF.

This clone was seen once. The chain combines TRBV5-8 with TRBJ2-3; possibly TRBD2 for D (5 bases). The length of the CDR3 is 14 residues. V lost 2 bases, J lost 1 base, and 8 bases lay in between. Germline CDR1 SGHTS, CDR2 YDEGEE. The CDR3 DNA reads TGTGCCAGCAGCTTCGGGCGGGGCACAGATACGCAGTATTTT. Amino acids: CASSFGRGTDTQYF.